The rows below give T cell receptor beta chains drawn from one sample of a study of cytomegalovirus exposure and HLA in healthy donors. TCRdb keeps only in-frame clones here, not all; method: immunoSEQ multiplex PCR. In the table there are about 160,000 clones, approximately 88% of which are singletons. Sequencing was done on a sample of PBMCs. Source of these receptors: a boy aged 2-9 years in good health and CMV-seronegative. Both conserved end residues are part of each CDR3.

v_gene	j_gene	len	CDR3aa
TRBV19	TRBJ1-1	12	CASRNRGTEAFF
TRBV5-1	TRBJ2-5	15	CASREGTGGQETQYF
TRBV4-1	TRBJ2-7	16	CASSQPGLGTGYEQYF
TRBV7-9	TRBJ1-1	16	CSSQAGTGRSNTEAFF
TRBV27	TRBJ1-6	15	CASGPRGQGRSPLHF
TRBV27	TRBJ2-5	16	CASSPLTGGDEETQYF
TRBV11-2	TRBJ2-3	19	CASSLRGTGGPTITDTQYF
TRBV11-2	TRBJ1-4	15	CASSTPGTGNEKLFF
TRBV7-9	TRBJ2-5	13	CASSKDNQETQYF
TRBV5-4	TRBJ2-7	15	CASSFTSGTAYEQYF
TRBV6-5	TRBJ2-7	15	CASSYSWEGGYEQYF
TRBV25-1	TRBJ1-1	15	CASSFGSPMNTEAFF
TRBV4-1	TRBJ2-5	14	CASSQRGQAGEQYF
TRBV28	TRBJ1-2	14	CASSLDRGDYGYTF
TRBV28	TRBJ2-5	15	CASSSGGGGQETQYF
TRBV10-2	TRBJ2-7	15	CASSESGGELDEQYF
TRBV7-9	TRBJ1-2	15	CASSLPGQGAQGYTF
TRBV21-1	TRBJ1-2	15	CASSKGEREGYGYTF
TRBV19	TRBJ1-6	20	CASSMGSWTAPSSYNSPLHF
TRBV6-5	TRBJ2-5	13	CASSYGSQETQYF
TRBV30	TRBJ1-2	11	CAWRLLEGYTF
TRBV6-5	TRBJ1-2	14	CASSYKGPGYGYTF
TRBV5-1	TRBJ2-3	12	CASSLDMDTQYF
TRBV19	TRBJ2-7	13	CASRGAHGYEQYF
TRBV5-8	TRBJ2-7	14	CASIVGPGSYEQYF
TRBV19	TRBJ1-4	13	CASRDRGYEKLFF
TRBV2	TRBJ2-5	12	CASSTSGETQYF
TRBV5-4	TRBJ2-2	15	CASSFSGSWTGELFF
TRBV30	TRBJ2-7	15	CAWSGKGQGKYEQYF
TRBV6-5	TRBJ1-2	15	CASSYGAGGDYGYTF
TRBV7-2	TRBJ2-2	15	CASSLRGAGDGELFF
TRBV30	TRBJ1-2	12	CAWSPGQAGYTF
TRBV9	TRBJ2-2	15	CASSSRGLAAGELFF
TRBV6-5	TRBJ1-1	13	CASEGTGATEAFF
TRBV27	TRBJ1-5	12	CASGGTGLSQHF
TRBV4-1	TRBJ2-7	16	CASSQDFPGATYEQYF
TRBV11-2	TRBJ1-1	12	CASSFRQAEAFF
TRBV9	TRBJ2-3	15	CASSVEVEVTDTQYF
TRBV29-1	TRBJ2-3	13	CSVGGIMTDTQYF
TRBV4-3	TRBJ2-2	13	CASSFDSTGELFF
TRBV4-3	TRBJ1-3	16	CASSQDWGVVGNTIYF
TRBV7-8	TRBJ1-1	13	CASTQRHSTEAFF
TRBV29-1	TRBJ2-7	15	CSVEAPSGRVYEQYF
TRBV6-5	TRBJ2-7	14	CASSNDRVSYEQYF
TRBV15	TRBJ1-6	15	CATSRIQGLGSPLHF
TRBV11-2	TRBJ2-3	16	CASSLEGSRLTDTQYF
TRBV12-1	TRBJ2-5	15	CASSLLNRGSGTQYF
TRBV18	TRBJ2-1	17	CASSPPGLAGNYNEQFF
TRBV7-9	TRBJ2-1	15	CASSFISRGSDEQFF
TRBV19	TRBJ2-1	13	CASSIGGYNEQFF
TRBV5-1	TRBJ2-2	14	CASSLPDNTGELFF
TRBV4-3	TRBJ2-2	14	CASSQGPHTGELFF
TRBV6-4	TRBJ2-1	18	CASSPTSRLASSYNEQFF
TRBV28	TRBJ2-5	13	CASRIGVRETQYF